This passage covers 5 T cell receptor beta chains from one sample sequenced in a study of T cells in Graves' hyperthyroidism and ophthalmopathy (dated by TCRdb to the late 2010s). The library was obtained by multiplex PCR. The sequencer was an Illumina HiSeq 2000. Amplification of TCR beta CDR3 regions was carried out from RNA transcripts. The first round of RT-PCR for the TCR CDR3 was performed with the HTBI primer set and the Qiagen OneStep RT-PCR kit. The raw public data were reprocessed by TCRdb itself: fastp quality trimming at Q25, MiXCR clonotype calling, in-frame beta chains only. Each entry merges the rows of one CDR3 protein and shows their most common DNA and genes. The table for this sample lists about 500,000 distinct CDR3 sequences; about 45% of them were counted only once. Roughly 45% of the sample belongs to the ten largest clones. The sequenced material came from peripheral blood or thyroid tissue (not recorded which). These receptors were obtained from an adult woman with Graves' disease, either hyperthyroidism or ophthalmopathy (not recorded which).

Notes on this clonotype: The conserved phenylalanine or tryptophan normally closing the CDR3 is absent here, so this likely arose from a read error. The rearrangement uses TRBV7-2 and TRBJ2-7; D is uncertain. In germline, CDR1 is SGHTA, CDR2 FQGNSA. Trimming cost V 3 bases and J 6 bases, with 9 bases left between them. The CDR3 loop spans 12 amino acids. The CDR3 loop is CASSLLGLEQYL. CDR3 DNA sequence: TGTGCCAGCAGCTTGCTGGGCCTCGAGCAGTACCTC.

The CDR3 DNA follows: TGTGCCAGCAGCAGAGAGCCCTGGGAGCAGTACTTC. Amino acids: CASSREPWEQYF. The chain recombines TRBV14 with TRBJ2-7; D unresolved. V was cut by 5 bases and J by 7 bases, with 12 bases left in between. The CDR3 loop spans 12 amino acids. Germline V CDR1 and CDR2: SGHDN, FVKESK.

The chain couples TRBV7-8 to TRBJ1-5; D gene ambiguous. Germline V gives CDR1 SGHVS, CDR2 FQNEAQ. V was cut by 5 bases and J by 11 bases, with 10 bases left in between. This CDR3 has 11 amino acids. The CDR3 bases are TGTGCCAGCAGCCGTTTAGGGACCCAGCATTTT. Protein: CASSRLGTQHF.

V and J are TRBV15 and TRBJ2-5; 12 nucleotides match TRBD2. Germline assignment: CDR1 LNHNV and CDR2 YYDKDF (reference sequence). The trim removed 1 base at V and 5 bases at J, leaving 11 bases unmatched. There are 18 residues in the CDR3. CDR3 coding DNA: TGTGCCACCAGCAGAGGTCCCGGGACTAGCGGGTTCGGTGAGACCCAGTACTTC. Translation gives CATSRGPGTSGFGETQYF.

This sequence joins TRBV5-1 and TRBJ2-6, with TRBD2 matching 7 bases. V shed 6 bases and J 2 bases; nucleotides not matched to a gene: 2. Germline loops: CDR1 SGHRS, CDR2 YFSETQ. The CDR3 contains 14 residues. The CDR3: CASTGGAGANVLTF. In DNA form, the CDR3 reads TGCGCCAGCACTGGGGGGGCTGGGGCCAACGTCCTGACTTTC.